The 30 T cell receptor beta chains below come from one sample, sequenced in a study of identical twins' blood T cells. One entry per CDR3 protein, called by TCRdb with MiXCR from the 5' RACE reads. The repertoire has around 380,000 distinct CDR3 sequences, roughly 31% of them found once; the top ten carry 5.5% to 6.5%. The sample comprised PBMCs. These receptors all come from a woman aged 18 to 55 in good health.

This rearrangement joins TRBV10-3 to TRBJ1-1, with D possibly TRBD1 on 6 matching bases. Germline values: CDR1 ENHRY, CDR2 SYGVKD. The ends were cut back, 4 bases at V and 1 base at J, with 10 bases in the middle. This CDR3 is 14 amino acids long. The CDR3 DNA reads TGTGCCATCAGTGTGGACAGCTCGAACACTGAAGCTTTCTTT. Encoded protein: CAISVDSSNTEAFF.

This clonotype was counted between two and nine times. The V and J genes are TRBV20-1 and TRBJ1-2; D gene unclear. Between the trimmed V and J ends, which lost 1 base and 8 bases, there was a span of 11 bases. In germline, CDR1 is DFQATT, CDR2 SNEGSKA (reference sequence). The length of the CDR3 is 12 residues. The CDR3 reads CSARGVIGGYTF. CDR3 bases: TGCAGTGCTAGAGGCGTAATCGGAGGCTACACCTTC.

This clonotype was seen more than once but under ten times. The chain links TRBV20-1 to TRBJ1-3; D unclear. The CDR3 extends over 14 amino acids. The V end lost 5 bases, the J end lost 0 bases, and 11 bases lay between the germline ends. CDR1 and CDR2 (germline): DFQATT, SNEGSKA (reference sequence). Here the CDR3 reads CSAGEVHSGNTIYF. The CDR3 DNA follows: TGCAGTGCTGGGGAGGTCCACTCTGGAAACACCATATATTTT.

Many counts were recorded for this clonotype. This CDR3 is CASSDSAHTGELFF. CDR3 nucleotide sequence: TGTGCCAGCAGTGACTCTGCACACACCGGGGAGCTGTTTTTT. The chain is built from TRBV6-4 and TRBJ2-2; D is unresolved. Trimming left V 0 bases short and J 3 bases short, with 5 bases between. From germline, CDR1 is MRHNA and CDR2 SNTAGT. CDR3 length equals 14 residues.

On this clonotype itself: This may be a read error: a much more frequent sequence differs by one nucleotide. This chain uses TRBV6-4 with TRBJ2-1; D uncertain. The CDR3 is made up of 12 amino acids. The V end lost 2 bases, the J end lost 4 bases, and 3 bases lay between the germline ends. Germline V gives CDR1 MRHNA, CDR2 SNTAGT. The CDR3 region is CASSDQYNEQFF. DNA for the CDR3: TGTGCCAGCAGTGACCAATACAATGAGCAGTTCTTC.

This clonotype was seen a few times. This chain links TRBV20-1 with TRBJ2-3; TRBD2 matches at 8 bases. V trimming: 2 bases; J trimming: 3 bases; junction bases outside the gene matches: 1. The CDR3 runs to 13 residues. CDR1 is DFQATT, CDR2 SNEGSKA, per germline (reference sequence). CDR3 amino acids: CSARRGGTDTQYF. The CDR3 DNA reads TGCAGTGCTAGACGGGGGGGGACAGATACGCAGTATTTT.

This clonotype has a handful of counts. CDR3 nucleotide sequence: TGTGCCAGCAGCTTAGATCTGGCATCTTCCTACGAGCAGTACTTC. Protein: CASSLDLASSYEQYF. This rearrangement joins TRBV11-2 to TRBJ2-7; D call uncertain. This CDR3 spans 15 amino acids. V was cut by 0 bases and J by 1 base, with 10 bases left in between. The germline gives CDR1 SGHAT, CDR2 FQNNGV.

The chain has TRBV29-1 and TRBJ2-5; TRBD2 is a possible D gene (6 bases). Germline V gene lookup returns CDR1 SQVTM and CDR2 ANQGSEA. CDR3 length: 12 residues. V lost 6 bases and J 3 bases, leaving 11 bases between the germline ends. The CDR3 DNA sequence: TGCAGCGTCGTCTCGGGGGAAGAGACCCAGTACTTC. This translates into CSVVSGEETQYF.

This chain joins TRBV7-8 and TRBJ1-1; D gene uncertain. Trimming left V 3 bases short and J 3 bases short, with 11 bases between. The CDR3 is 14 residues long. Germline-derived CDR1 and CDR2 are SGHVS and FQNEAQ. CDR3 sequence: CASSFEEAYTEAFF. Written as DNA, the CDR3 is TGTGCCAGCAGCTTTGAAGAGGCGTACACTGAAGCTTTCTTT.

This clonotype was seen more than once but under ten times. This sequence joins TRBV30 and TRBJ2-7; possibly TRBD2 for D (5 bases). The germline gives CDR1 GTSNPN, CDR2 SVGIG (reference sequence). This CDR3 is built from 12 residues. Trimming removed 0 bases from V and 7 bases from J, with 10 bases in between. CDR3 sequence reads: CAWSVRGREQYF. The CDR3 DNA reads as TGTGCCTGGAGTGTACGAGGGAGAGAGCAGTACTTC.

This chain joins TRBV18 and TRBJ1-1; unclear D gene. The CDR3 spans 14 residues. Germline values: CDR1 KGHSH, CDR2 LQKENI. The germline V and J ends were trimmed by 3 bases and 2 bases, with 10 bases remaining between them. CDR3 sequence: CASSPSHLNTEAFF. For the CDR3, the DNA is TGTGCCAGCTCACCTTCGCATCTTAACACTGAAGCTTTCTTT. The entire variable domain, with the rest obtained from reference TRBV18 and TRBJ1-1, is as follows: NAGVMQNPRHLVRRRGQEARLRCSPMKGHSHVYWYRQLPEEGLKFMVYLQKENIIDESGMPKERFSAEFPKEGPSILRIQQVVRGDSAAYFCASSPSHLNTEAFFGQGTRLTVV.

The sample holds many counts of this clonotype. V usage is TRBV6-2 or TRBV6-3 and J usage is TRBJ2-3, with D hard to call. The CDR3 spans 14 residues. The germline CDR1 and CDR2 sequences are MNHEY and SVGEGT. Deletions cut 2 bases from V and 7 bases from J, with 13 bases between. Here the CDR3 reads CASSYPGPRNTQYF. The CDR3 DNA reads as TGTGCCAGCAGTTACCCGGGCCCAAGGAATACGCAGTATTTT.

This chain joins TRBV20-1 and TRBJ1-3; D perhaps matches TRBD1 (6 bases). CDR1 is DFQATT, CDR2 SNEGSKA, per germline (reference sequence). V was shortened by 3 bases and J by 0 bases, with 12 bases between the two germline ends. The CDR3 length is 15 residues. This CDR3 is CSARGGADSGNTIYF. The CDR3 coding sequence is TGCAGTGCTAGGGGGGGGGCAGACTCTGGAAACACCATATATTTT.

The sample holds a few counts of this clonotype. The chain links TRBV5-1 to TRBJ2-1; no clear D. Germline V lookup: CDR1 SGHRS, CDR2 YFSETQ. CDR3 length equals 15 residues. V lost 4 bases and J lost 0, with 11 bases in between. Here the CDR3 reads CASSGIASSYNEQFF. The CDR3 nucleotides are TGCGCCAGCAGCGGGATAGCTAGCTCCTACAATGAGCAGTTCTTC.

This clonotype was seen a few times. The rearrangement joins TRBV29-1 to TRBJ1-2; D perhaps matches TRBD1 (5 bases). The CDR3 covers 13 residues. The germline V and J ends were trimmed by 4 bases and 6 bases, with 15 bases remaining between them. The germline V gene has CDR1 SQVTM and CDR2 ANQGSEA. CDR3 in DNA: TGCAGCGTTGGCAGGGCAGAGCGTGATGGCTACACCTTC. Its translation is CSVGRAERDGYTF.

A word on this clonotype: A much larger clonotype is one base distant, so this may be a read error. V and J are TRBV29-1 and TRBJ1-2; D gene uncertain. Germline V CDR1 and CDR2: SQVTM, ANQGSEA. Between the trimmed V and J ends, which lost 4 bases and 8 bases, there was a span of 17 bases. The CDR3 runs to 13 residues. The CDR3 nucleotides read TGCAGCGTTGTAGGAGGGATATCGGGGGGCTACACCTTC. It specifies CSVVGGISGGYTF.

The J gene is TRBJ1-3, the V gene TRBV9; D unclear. The CDR3 totals 15 residues. Trimming took 5 bases from V and 0 from J, leaving 12 bases between them. Germline values: CDR1 SGDLS, CDR2 YYNGEE. The CDR3 region has the DNA TGTGCCAGCAGTCCAAACAGCTTCTCTGGAAACACCATATATTTT. Protein: CASSPNSFSGNTIYF.

This clonotype was seen once. The chain recombines TRBV20-1 with TRBJ2-5, with TRBD1 as a possible D gene (6 bases). V lost 3 bases and J 2 bases, leaving 10 bases between the germline ends. This CDR3 is built from 13 residues. Germline-derived CDR1 and CDR2 are DFQATT and SNEGSKA (reference sequence). CDR3: CSASRTAQETQYF. CDR3 nucleotides: TGCAGTGCTAGCAGGACAGCTCAAGAGACCCAGTACTTC.

There are a few counts of this clonotype. The chain employs TRBV20-1 and TRBJ1-4; a weak D match, TRBD1 (6 bases). The V end was cut by 5 bases, the J end by 8 bases, with 21 bases between. The length of the CDR3 is 15 residues. Germline V gives CDR1 DFQATT, CDR2 SNEGSKA (reference sequence). The DNA of the CDR3 is TGCAGTGCTGTTCCTTACTCCGGGGGGGCAGAAAAACTGTTTTTT. It encodes CSAVPYSGGAEKLFF.

This clonotype was counted a few times. The rearrangement links TRBV19 to TRBJ2-7, with D unresolved. Trimming shortened V by 2 bases and J by 4 bases, and 12 bases separated the two germline ends. In germline, CDR1 is LNHDA, CDR2 SQIVND (reference sequence). The CDR3 is 14 amino acids. The CDR3 sequence: CASSIRKGPYEQYF. The DNA of the CDR3 is TGTGCCAGTAGTATAAGAAAGGGCCCGTACGAGCAGTACTTC.

The chain joins TRBV6-6 to TRBJ1-3; a possible D gene is TRBD1 (5 bases). Germline V gene lookup returns CDR1 MNHNY and CDR2 SVGAGI (reference sequence). The CDR3 runs 14 residues. V lost 7 bases to trimming and J lost 7 bases, with 17 bases between them. This CDR3 reads CASIQGQRRNTIYF. In DNA, the CDR3 is TGTGCCAGCATTCAGGGCCAAAGACGTAACACCATATATTTT.

For this clonotype: A junction end diverges from the germline sequence, so it may reflect a read error. The rearrangement links TRBV7-7 to TRBJ2-2; 8 bases match TRBD2. Germline CDR1 SSHAT, CDR2 FNYEAQ (reference sequence). The CDR3 has 15 amino acids. CDR3: CASSFVSGVGGELFF. CDR3 in DNA: TGTGCTAGCAGCTTCGTTAGCGGGGTTGGCGGGGAGCTGTTTTTT.

This clonotype turned up a few times. The CDR3 sequence: CASSIRGRETQYF. The CDR3, as DNA: TGTGCCAGCTCGATCAGGGGAAGAGAGACCCAGTACTTC. The V and J genes are TRBV18 and TRBJ2-5, with D perhaps TRBD1 (6 bases). The ends were cut back, 6 bases at V and 4 bases at J, with 12 bases in the middle. CDR3 length: 13 residues. Germline loops: CDR1 KGHSH, CDR2 LQKENI.

A few counts support this clonotype. The chain employs TRBV12-3 or TRBV12-4 and TRBJ1-1; D gene unclear. Trimming took 3 bases from V and 1 from J, leaving 9 bases between them. The CDR3 sequence is 14 residues long. The CDR3 region is CASSFVGSNTEAFF. CDR3 in DNA: TGTGCCAGCAGTTTCGTCGGATCGAACACTGAAGCTTTCTTT.

This rearrangement joins TRBV6-6 to TRBJ2-1; D is undetermined. The germline V gene encodes CDR1 MNHNY and CDR2 SVGAGI (reference sequence). The V gene lost 7 bases and the J gene lost 7 bases, with 17 bases spanning the gap. CDR3 length equals 14 residues. CDR3 protein: CASTGQNVGNEQFF. As DNA, the CDR3 is TGTGCCAGCACCGGGCAGAACGTGGGGAATGAGCAGTTCTTC.

This clonotype has at least ten counts. V is TRBV10-3 and J is TRBJ1-1, with D possibly matching TRBD1 (6 bases). Germline CDR1 and CDR2: ENHRY and SYGVKD. The CDR3 contains 14 residues. V shed 3 bases and J shed 4 bases, with 12 bases lying between them. This chain's CDR3 is CAISENREGTEAFF. The CDR3 DNA reads as TGTGCCATCAGTGAAAACAGGGAGGGCACTGAAGCTTTCTTT.

This clonotype has just a few counts. The V and J genes are TRBV5-1 and TRBJ1-6; D is unresolved. The CDR3 is made up of 15 amino acids. Trimming removed 4 bases at V and 7 bases at J, with 15 bases between. Germline CDR1 reads SGHRS; CDR2 reads YFSETQ. The CDR3 sequence: CASSHGRTDNSPLHF. The CDR3 nucleotides read TGCGCCAGCAGCCATGGACGGACCGACAATTCACCCCTCCACTTT.

This chain connects TRBV5-1 to TRBJ1-3, with D uncertain. V shed 1 base and J shed 7 bases, with 0 bases lying between them. Germline V gene data show CDR1 as SGHRS and CDR2 as YFSETQ. The CDR3 sequence is 10 residues long. CDR3 DNA sequence: TGCGCCAGCAGCTTGAACACCATATATTTT. It specifies CASSLNTIYF.

This clonotype turned up a few times. An end of the junction does not agree with germline; a read error may underlie this. The chain couples TRBV3-1 to TRBJ1-6, with D possibly being TRBD1 (6 bases). The germline V gene encodes CDR1 LGHDT and CDR2 YNNKEL (reference sequence). CDR3 length: 14 residues. CDR3 region: CASTQGQYNSPLHF. For the CDR3, the DNA is TGTGCCAGCACCCAAGGACAGTATAATTCACCCCTCCACTTT.

There are a few counts of this clonotype. The genes are TRBV9 and TRBJ2-1; 9 bases line up with TRBD2. The V gene's germline CDR1 is SGDLS and CDR2 YYNGEE. The CDR3 covers 18 residues. The V segment lost 4 bases and the J segment 0 bases; nucleotides outside the gene matches: 11. CDR3 coding DNA: TGTGCCAGCAGCCTACACCCTAGCGGGACGTTCTCCTACAATGAGCAGTTCTTC. This codes for CASSLHPSGTFSYNEQFF. Based on the CDR3 plus reference TRBV9 and TRBJ2-1, the full variable domain is DSGVTQTPKHLITATGQRVTLRCSPRSGDLSVYWYQQSLDQGLQFLIQYYNGEERAKGNILERFSAQQFPDLHSELNLSSLELGDSALYFCASSLHPSGTFSYNEQFFGPGTRLTVL.